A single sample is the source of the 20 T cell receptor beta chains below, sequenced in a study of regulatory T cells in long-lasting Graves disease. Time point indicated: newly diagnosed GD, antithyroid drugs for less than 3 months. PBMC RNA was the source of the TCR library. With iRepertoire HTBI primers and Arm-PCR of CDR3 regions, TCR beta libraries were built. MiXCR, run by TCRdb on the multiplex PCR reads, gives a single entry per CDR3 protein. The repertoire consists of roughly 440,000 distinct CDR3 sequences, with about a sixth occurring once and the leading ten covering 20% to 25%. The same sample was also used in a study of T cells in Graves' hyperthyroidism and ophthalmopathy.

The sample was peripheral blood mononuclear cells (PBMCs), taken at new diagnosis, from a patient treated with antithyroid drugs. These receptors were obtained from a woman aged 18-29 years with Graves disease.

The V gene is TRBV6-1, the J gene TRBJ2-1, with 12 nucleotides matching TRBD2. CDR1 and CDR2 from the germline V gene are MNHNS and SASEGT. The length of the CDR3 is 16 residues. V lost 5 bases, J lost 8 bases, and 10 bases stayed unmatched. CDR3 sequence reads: CASSQYLAGGGDEQFF. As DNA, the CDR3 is TGTGCCAGCAGTCAATATCTAGCGGGAGGGGGGGATGAGCAGTTCTTC.

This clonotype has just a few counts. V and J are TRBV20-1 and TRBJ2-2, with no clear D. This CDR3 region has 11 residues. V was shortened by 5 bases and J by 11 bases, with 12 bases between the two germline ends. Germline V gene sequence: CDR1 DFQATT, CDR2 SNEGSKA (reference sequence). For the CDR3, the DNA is TGCAGTGCTGCCAGGACCCCCGAGCTGTTTTTT. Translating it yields CSAARTPELFF.

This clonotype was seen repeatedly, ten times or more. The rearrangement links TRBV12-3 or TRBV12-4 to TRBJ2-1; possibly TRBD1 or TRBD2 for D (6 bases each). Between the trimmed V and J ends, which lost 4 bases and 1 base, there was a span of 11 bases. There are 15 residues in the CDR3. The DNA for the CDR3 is TGTGCCAGCAGTTCGTGGGGGGCATCCTACAATGAGCAGTTCTTC. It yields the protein CASSSWGASYNEQFF.

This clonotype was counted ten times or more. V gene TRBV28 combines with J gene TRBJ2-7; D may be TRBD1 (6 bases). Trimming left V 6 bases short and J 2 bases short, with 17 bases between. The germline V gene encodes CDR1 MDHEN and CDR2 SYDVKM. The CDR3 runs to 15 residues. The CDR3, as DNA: TGTGCCAGCAGGGGGGCTGGGGGCTTTACCTACGAGCAGTACTTC. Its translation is CASRGAGGFTYEQYF.

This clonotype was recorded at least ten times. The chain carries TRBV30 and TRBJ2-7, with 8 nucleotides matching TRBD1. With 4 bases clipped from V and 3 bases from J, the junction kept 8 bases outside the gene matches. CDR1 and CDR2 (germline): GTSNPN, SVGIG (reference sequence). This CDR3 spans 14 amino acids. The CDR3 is CAWNLDGTGYEQYF. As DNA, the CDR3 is TGTGCCTGGAACCTAGACGGGACAGGCTACGAGCAGTACTTC.

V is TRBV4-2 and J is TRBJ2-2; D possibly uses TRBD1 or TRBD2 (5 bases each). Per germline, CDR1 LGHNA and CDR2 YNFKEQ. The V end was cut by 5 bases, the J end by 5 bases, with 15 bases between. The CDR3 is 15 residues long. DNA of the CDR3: TGTGCCAGCAGCGTAGGTGGGGGAGAGACCGGGGAGCTGTTTTTT. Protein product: CASSVGGGETGELFF.

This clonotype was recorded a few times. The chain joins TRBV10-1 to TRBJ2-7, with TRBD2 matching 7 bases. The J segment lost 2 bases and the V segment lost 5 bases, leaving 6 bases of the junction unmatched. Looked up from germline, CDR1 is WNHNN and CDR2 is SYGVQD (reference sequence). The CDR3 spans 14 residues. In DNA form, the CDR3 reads TGCGCCAGCAGTCGGGAGGATCGACCCTACGAGCAGTACTTC. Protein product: CASSREDRPYEQYF.

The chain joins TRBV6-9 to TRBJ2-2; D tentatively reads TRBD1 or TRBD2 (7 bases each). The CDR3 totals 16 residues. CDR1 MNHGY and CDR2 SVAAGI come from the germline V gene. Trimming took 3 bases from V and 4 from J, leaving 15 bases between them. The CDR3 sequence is CASSYRGRGGTGELFF. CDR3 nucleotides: TGTGCCAGCAGTTACCGCGGCAGGGGGGGCACCGGGGAGCTGTTTTTT.

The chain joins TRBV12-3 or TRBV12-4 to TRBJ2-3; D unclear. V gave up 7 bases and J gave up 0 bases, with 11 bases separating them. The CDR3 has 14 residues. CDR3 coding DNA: TGTGCCAGCACCGTAGTCTCTAGCACAGATACGCAGTATTTT. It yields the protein CASTVVSSTDTQYF.

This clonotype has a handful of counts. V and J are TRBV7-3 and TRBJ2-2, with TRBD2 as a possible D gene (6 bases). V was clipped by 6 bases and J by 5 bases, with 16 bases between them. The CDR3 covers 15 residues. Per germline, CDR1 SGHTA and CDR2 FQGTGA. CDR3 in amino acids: CASSMAGSGTGELFF. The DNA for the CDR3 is TGTGCCAGCAGTATGGCGGGAAGCGGGACCGGGGAGCTGTTTTTT.

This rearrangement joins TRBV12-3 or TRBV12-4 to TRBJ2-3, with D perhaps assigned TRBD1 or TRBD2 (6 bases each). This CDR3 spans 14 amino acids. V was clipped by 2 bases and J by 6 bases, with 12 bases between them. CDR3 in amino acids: CASSLYSGADTQYF. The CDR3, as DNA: TGTGCCAGCAGTTTATACTCGGGGGCGGATACGCAGTATTTT.

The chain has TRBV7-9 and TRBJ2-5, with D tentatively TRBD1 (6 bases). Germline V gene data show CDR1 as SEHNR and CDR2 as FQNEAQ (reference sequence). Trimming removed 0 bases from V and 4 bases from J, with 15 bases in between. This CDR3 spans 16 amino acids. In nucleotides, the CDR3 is TGTGCCAGCAGCTTAGCCGGGACACCAATAGGAGAGACCCAGTACTTC. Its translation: CASSLAGTPIGETQYF.

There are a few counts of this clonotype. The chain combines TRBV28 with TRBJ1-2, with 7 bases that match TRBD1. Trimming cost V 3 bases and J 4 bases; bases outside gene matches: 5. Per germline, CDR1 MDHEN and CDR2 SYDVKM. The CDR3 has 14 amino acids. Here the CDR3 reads CASSLGRGSYGYTF. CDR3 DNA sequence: TGTGCCAGCAGTTTGGGCAGGGGGAGCTATGGCTACACCTTC.

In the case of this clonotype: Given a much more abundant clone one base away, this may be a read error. The CDR3 loop reads CASSSTGTIPYNEQFF. CDR3 sequence (DNA): TGTGCCAGCAGCTCGACCGGGACAATCCCCTACAATGAGCAGTTCTTC. This sequence joins TRBV11-1 and TRBJ2-1; D is possibly TRBD1 (6 bases). CDR1 SGHAT and CDR2 FQDESV come from the germline V gene (reference sequence). The V and J ends lost 4 bases and 2 bases respectively, with 15 bases between them. The CDR3 consists of 16 residues. The variable domain in full, completed from reference TRBV11-1 and TRBJ2-1, reads EAEVAQSPRYKITEKSQAVAFWCDPISGHATLYWYRQILGQGPELLVQFQDESVVDDSQLPKDRFSAERLKGVDSTLKIQPAELGDSAMYLCASSSTGTIPYNEQFFGPGTRLTVL.

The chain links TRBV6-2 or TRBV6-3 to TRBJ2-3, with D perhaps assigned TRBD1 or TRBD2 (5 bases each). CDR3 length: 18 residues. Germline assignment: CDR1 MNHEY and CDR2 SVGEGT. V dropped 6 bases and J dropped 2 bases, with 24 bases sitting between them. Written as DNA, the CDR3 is TGTGCCAGCAGCTTTACTTCCGGGACCCCCCGTTTCACAGATACGCAGTATTTT. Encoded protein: CASSFTSGTPRFTDTQYF.

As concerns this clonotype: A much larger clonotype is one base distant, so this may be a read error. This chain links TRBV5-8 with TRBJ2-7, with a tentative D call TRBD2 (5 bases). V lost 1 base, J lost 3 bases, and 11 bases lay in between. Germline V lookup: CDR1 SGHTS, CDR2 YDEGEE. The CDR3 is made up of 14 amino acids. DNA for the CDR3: TGTGCCAGCAGCTTGTCGGGAACAAACTACGAGCAGTACTTC. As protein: CASSLSGTNYEQYF.

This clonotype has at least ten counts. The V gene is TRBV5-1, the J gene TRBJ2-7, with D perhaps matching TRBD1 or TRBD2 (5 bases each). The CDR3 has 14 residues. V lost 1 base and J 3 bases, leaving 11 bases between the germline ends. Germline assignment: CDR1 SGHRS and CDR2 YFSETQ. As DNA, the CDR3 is TGCGCCAGCAGCTTGAAGGGACCTGGCTACGAGCAGTACTTC. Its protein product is CASSLKGPGYEQYF.

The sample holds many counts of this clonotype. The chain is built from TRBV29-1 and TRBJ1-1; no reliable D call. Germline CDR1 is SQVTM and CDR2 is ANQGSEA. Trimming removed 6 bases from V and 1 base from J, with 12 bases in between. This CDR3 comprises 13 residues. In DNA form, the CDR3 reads TGCAGCGTCCAGCTGGGCGAGAACACTGAAGCTTTCTTT. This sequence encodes CSVQLGENTEAFF.

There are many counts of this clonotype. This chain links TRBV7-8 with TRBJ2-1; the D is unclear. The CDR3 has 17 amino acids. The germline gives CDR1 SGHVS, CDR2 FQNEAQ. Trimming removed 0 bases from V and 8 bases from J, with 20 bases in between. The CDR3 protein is CASSLALASSGSHEQFF. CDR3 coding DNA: TGTGCCAGCAGCTTAGCGCTGGCTTCTAGTGGTTCGCATGAGCAGTTCTTC.

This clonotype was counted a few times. CDR3 loop: CASSIDGLARIRRWNEQFF. CDR3 sequence (DNA): TGTGCCAGTAGTATAGACGGACTAGCGAGAATTAGACGTTGGAATGAGCAGTTCTTC. The chain recombines TRBV19 with TRBJ2-1, with TRBD2 matching 9 bases. V was pared by 0 bases and J by 7 bases, with 16 bases of the junction left unmatched. The CDR3 is 19 residues long. Per the germline V gene, CDR1 is LNHDA and CDR2 is SQIVND (reference sequence). The full variable domain, its missing parts supplied by reference TRBV19 and TRBJ2-1, is DGGITQSPKYLFRKEGQNVTLSCEQNLNHDAMYWYRQDPGQGLRLIYYSQIVNDFQKGDIAEGYSVSREKKESFPLTVTSAQKNPTAFYLCASSIDGLARIRRWNEQFFGPGTRLTVL.